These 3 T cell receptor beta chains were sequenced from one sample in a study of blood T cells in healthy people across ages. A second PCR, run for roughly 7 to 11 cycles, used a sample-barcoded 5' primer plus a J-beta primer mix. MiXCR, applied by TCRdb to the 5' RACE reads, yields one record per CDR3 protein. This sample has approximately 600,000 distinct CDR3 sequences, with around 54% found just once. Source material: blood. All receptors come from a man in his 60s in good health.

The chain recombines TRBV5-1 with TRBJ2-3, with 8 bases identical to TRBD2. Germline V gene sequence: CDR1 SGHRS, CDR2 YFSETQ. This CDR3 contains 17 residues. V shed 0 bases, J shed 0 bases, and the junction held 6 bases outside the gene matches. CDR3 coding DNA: TGCGCCAGCAGCTTGGTTGGCAGCGGGAGTAGCACAGATACGCAGTATTTT. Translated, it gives CASSLVGSGSSTDTQYF. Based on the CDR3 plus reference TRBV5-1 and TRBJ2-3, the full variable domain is KAGVTQTPRYLIKTRGQQVTLSCSPISGHRSVSWYQQTPGQGLQFLFEYFSETQRNKGNFPGRFSGRQFSNSRSEMNVSTLELGDSALYLCASSLVGSGSSTDTQYFGPGTRLTVL.

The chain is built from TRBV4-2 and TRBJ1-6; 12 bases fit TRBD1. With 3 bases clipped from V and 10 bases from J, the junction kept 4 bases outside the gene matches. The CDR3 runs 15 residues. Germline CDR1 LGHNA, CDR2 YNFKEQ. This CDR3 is CASSQVGQGASPLHF. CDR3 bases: TGTGCCAGCAGCCAGGTGGGACAGGGGGCCTCACCCCTCCACTTT.

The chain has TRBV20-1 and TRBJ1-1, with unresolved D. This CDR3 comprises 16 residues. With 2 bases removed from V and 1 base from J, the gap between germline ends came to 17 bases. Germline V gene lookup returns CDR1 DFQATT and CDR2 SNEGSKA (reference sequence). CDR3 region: CSARRPSASGNTEAFF. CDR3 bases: TGCAGTGCTAGACGCCCCTCGGCGAGCGGGAACACTGAAGCTTTCTTT.